What follows are 14 T cell receptor beta chains derived from one specimen sequenced in a study of T-cell reconstitution after alpha-beta-depleted transplantation in children. Unique molecular identifiers were used to barcode this TCRbeta library. One entry per CDR3 protein, called by TCRdb with MiXCR from the PCR reads. The profile covers 200,000 to 250,000 distinct CDR3 sequences, with roughly 10% appearing a single time and about 6.2% taken by the ten largest. The sequencing here drew on PBMCs from the stem cell graft donor, taken from the stem cell graft. The receptors originated from a human donor who donated a stem cell graft to a child with acute lymphoblastic leukemia.

There are a few counts of this clonotype. This chain joins TRBV7-6 and TRBJ2-3; TRBD1 agrees at 9 bases. V lost 3 bases, J lost 4 bases, and 5 bases stayed unmatched. Per the germline V gene, CDR1 is SGHVS and CDR2 is FNYEAQ. The CDR3 contains 15 residues. CDR3 sequence reads: CASSFRDREADTQYF. The CDR3 DNA is TGTGCCAGCAGCTTCCGGGACAGGGAAGCAGATACGCAGTATTTT.

This clonotype came up a few times. This rearrangement joins TRBV10-2 to TRBJ2-1, with 8 bases aligning to TRBD1. Trimming took 7 bases from V and 3 from J; bases not matched to a gene: 8. The germline V gene encodes CDR1 WSHSY and CDR2 SAAADI. CDR3 size: 15 residues. CDR3 sequence (DNA): TGCGCCAGCAAGCCGGCCGGGACAGGCTACAATGAGCAGTTCTTC. Its protein product is CASKPAGTGYNEQFF.

This clonotype was picked up many times. The rearrangement joins TRBV29-1 to TRBJ2-7; D perhaps matches TRBD2 (7 bases). The CDR3 extends over 15 amino acids. Germline CDR1 is SQVTM and CDR2 is ANQGSEA. Trimming took 6 bases from V and 4 from J, leaving 22 bases between them. The CDR3 here is CSVQRGVQGLYEQYF. Here the CDR3 DNA reads TGCAGCGTACAAAGGGGGGTACAGGGACTATACGAGCAGTACTTC.

This clonotype showed up many times. The CDR3 DNA follows: TGCGCCAGCAGCTTGGCGGGGGGTGGCGACTCCGTAGCTTTCTTT. It encodes CASSLAGGGDSVAFF. The chain carries TRBV5-1 and TRBJ1-1; D is perhaps TRBD1 (5 bases). Germline V gene lookup returns CDR1 SGHRS and CDR2 YFSETQ. The CDR3 is 15 amino acids. V lost 0 bases and J lost 10, with 19 bases in between.

This clonotype occurred once. A much larger clone is a single base away; this may be a read error. This sequence joins TRBV19 and TRBJ1-1, with D tentatively TRBD1 (5 bases). V lost 3 bases and J 1 base, leaving 6 bases between the germline ends. Germline CDR1 LNHDA, CDR2 SQIVND (reference sequence). CDR3 size: 13 residues. CDR3 amino acids: CASSMTENTEAFF. In nucleotides, the CDR3 is TGTGCCAGTAGTATGACAGAGAACACTGAAGCTTTCTTT.

V is TRBV27 and J is TRBJ2-4; maybe TRBD1 (6 bases). The CDR3 has 12 residues. V dropped 2 bases and J dropped 13 bases, with 12 bases sitting between them. The V gene's germline CDR1 is MNHEY and CDR2 SMNVEV (reference sequence). The CDR3 loop reads CASSLGRGQQYF. CDR3 bases: TGTGCCAGCAGTTTAGGCAGGGGCCAACAGTACTTC.

This clonotype was observed many times. CDR3: CSARVGLTTEAFF. Written as DNA, the CDR3 is TGCAGTGCTAGAGTTGGTCTGACAACTGAAGCTTTCTTT. The rearrangement uses TRBV20-1 and TRBJ1-1; no reliable D call. The CDR3 extends over 13 amino acids. Germline CDR1 is DFQATT and CDR2 is SNEGSKA (reference sequence). V lost 1 base, J lost 5 bases, and 11 bases lay in between.

The sample holds a few counts of this clonotype. The V gene is TRBV12-3 or TRBV12-4, the J gene TRBJ1-3, with 7 bases identical to TRBD1. Trimming at V came to 7 bases and at J to 2 bases, leaving 5 bases not matched to a gene. The CDR3 has 14 residues. CDR3 protein: CASNRQGPGNTIYF. CDR3 coding DNA: TGTGCCAGCAACAGACAGGGACCTGGAAACACCATATATTTT.

The rearrangement uses TRBV29-1 and TRBJ2-2; 7 nucleotides line up with TRBD1. With 6 bases clipped from V and 0 bases from J, the junction kept 7 bases outside the gene matches. The CDR3 sequence is 15 residues long. Germline loops: CDR1 SQVTM, CDR2 ANQGSEA. CDR3 sequence reads: CSVSQGDANTGELFF. The CDR3 DNA follows: TGCAGCGTGTCCCAGGGGGACGCGAACACCGGGGAGCTGTTTTTT.

This clonotype was observed many times. The chain joins TRBV5-1 to TRBJ1-2, with D possibly TRBD1 on 6 matching bases. The CDR3 sequence is 11 residues long. CDR1 is SGHRS and CDR2 is YFSETQ in the germline V gene. Trimming cost V 8 bases and J 3 bases, with 8 bases left between them. The CDR3 coding sequence is TGCGCCAGTAGACAGGACTATGGCTACACCTTC. Translation: CASRQDYGYTF.

Ten or more counts support this clonotype. The genes are TRBV20-1 and TRBJ2-1; 10 nucleotides align to TRBD2. This CDR3 has 18 residues. The germline V gene encodes CDR1 DFQATT and CDR2 SNEGSKA (reference sequence). J was trimmed by 0 bases and V by 3 bases; bases with no gene match: 11. CDR3 DNA sequence: TGCAGTGCTAGGGGAGGGCTAGCGGGGGTCAGCTCCTACAATGAGCAGTTCTTC. Its protein is CSARGGLAGVSSYNEQFF.

A few counts support this clonotype. V gene TRBV18 combines with J gene TRBJ1-1; weak D call: TRBD1 (6 bases). The length of the CDR3 is 15 residues. Germline V CDR1 and CDR2: KGHSH, LQKENI. V was clipped by 5 bases and J by 1 base, with 14 bases between them. CDR3 coding DNA: TGTGCCAGCTCATACGGACAGCCGGAGAACACTGAAGCTTTCTTT. Translating it yields CASSYGQPENTEAFF. Full variable domain (rest looked up from reference TRBV18 and TRBJ1-1): NAGVMQNPRHLVRRRGQEARLRCSPMKGHSHVYWYRQLPEEGLKFMVYLQKENIIDESGMPKERFSAEFPKEGPSILRIQQVVRGDSAAYFCASSYGQPENTEAFFGQGTRLTVV.

This clonotype was detected only a few times. J is TRBJ2-2 and V is TRBV4-2; D unclear. The germline V and J ends were trimmed by 1 base and 1 base, with 7 bases remaining between them. This CDR3 spans 15 amino acids. CDR1 and CDR2 (germline): LGHNA, YNFKEQ. As DNA, the CDR3 is TGTGCCAGCAGCCAAGTTGAGAGGAACACCGGGGAGCTGTTTTTT. It translates to CASSQVERNTGELFF.

The CDR3 coding sequence is TGTGCCAGCAGTTTACGTAGGGCAGACAATCAGCCCCAGCATTTT. It codes for CASSLRRADNQPQHF. The chain employs TRBV6-5 and TRBJ1-5; no definite D call. Germline CDR1 MNHEY, CDR2 SVGAGI. The CDR3 spans 15 residues. The ends were cut back, 4 bases at V and 3 bases at J, with 13 bases in the middle.